This T cell receptor (beta chain) stems from a study of blood T cell repertoires in COVID-19. Study as a whole: The origin of the acute and convalescent COVID-19 samples was the United States, Italy and Spain.

Looked up from germline, CDR1 is SGHTA and CDR2 is FQGNSA. The CDR3 contains 14 residues. The age range of participants was 18 to 89 years, with residence in about two dozen US areas. Each participant's cohort was designated according to participant-reported clinical history. In the source study's methods: Reference gene primer amplification yielded estimated nucleated cell counts. This table comes from immunoSEQ multiplex PCR, and its TCRdb copy is limited to in-frame clones, with some not included. V, J and clone size are those of that table, while D and trimming were read from the DNA. The sample lists approximately 150,000 clones, over 70% occurring once. Turning to this clone: A junction end diverges from the germline sequence, so it may reflect a read error.

Specimen: PBMCs or T cells enriched from blood (not recorded which). The receptor was derived from a man aged 65 to 85 who had been exposed to COVID-19. The rearrangement joins TRBV7-2 to TRBJ2-1; a weak D match, TRBD1 (6 bases). CDR3 bases: TGTGCCAGCAGTTTCTCCGGACAGTACAGTGAGCAGTTCTTC. As protein: CASSFSGQYSEQFF.